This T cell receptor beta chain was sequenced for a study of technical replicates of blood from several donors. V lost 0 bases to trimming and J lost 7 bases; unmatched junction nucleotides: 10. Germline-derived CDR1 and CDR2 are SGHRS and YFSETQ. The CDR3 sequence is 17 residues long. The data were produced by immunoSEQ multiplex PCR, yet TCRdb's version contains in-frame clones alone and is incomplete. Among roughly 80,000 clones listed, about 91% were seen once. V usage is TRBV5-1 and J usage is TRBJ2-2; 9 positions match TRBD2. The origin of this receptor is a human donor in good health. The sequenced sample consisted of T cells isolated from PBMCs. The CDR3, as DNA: TGCGCCAGCAGCTTGGATAATGCGGGAGGGCCTAACGGGGAGCTGTTTTTT. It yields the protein CASSLDNAGGPNGELFF.